The clone carrying this T cell receptor (beta chain) was counted between two and nine times. Its target is not known. TCRdb passed the 5' RACE reads through MiXCR, listing each CDR3 protein once. The sample records around 340,000 distinct CDR3 sequences, more than 9% being singletons. CDR1 and CDR2 (germline): SGDLS, YYNGEE. Trimming took 5 bases from V and 2 from J; bases not matched to a gene: 5. This CDR3 has 15 amino acids. This sample stems from a study of identical twins. Study-wide findings and caveats: It was possible that invariant MAIT and iNKT cells partly confounded the zero-insertion analyses. Insertions were reduced in abundant cord blood beta clonotypes but not in memory repertoires.

Healthy Caucasians were all of the donors. This sample also appeared in a second study, on yellow fever vaccine responses in identical twins.

This clonotype originated in a woman aged 18 to 35 in good health. The sequenced material came from CD8+ T cells sorted from blood. The chain combines TRBV9 with TRBJ2-3; 10 bases map to TRBD1. The CDR3 protein is CASRSGTGDTDTQYF. DNA for the CDR3: TGTGCCAGCAGATCCGGGACAGGGGACACAGATACGCAGTATTTT. Full variable domain (rest looked up from reference TRBV9 and TRBJ2-3): DSGVTQTPKHLITATGQRVTLRCSPRSGDLSVYWYQQSLDQGLQFLIQYYNGEERAKGNILERFSAQQFPDLHSELNLSSLELGDSALYFCASRSGTGDTDTQYFGPGTRLTVL.